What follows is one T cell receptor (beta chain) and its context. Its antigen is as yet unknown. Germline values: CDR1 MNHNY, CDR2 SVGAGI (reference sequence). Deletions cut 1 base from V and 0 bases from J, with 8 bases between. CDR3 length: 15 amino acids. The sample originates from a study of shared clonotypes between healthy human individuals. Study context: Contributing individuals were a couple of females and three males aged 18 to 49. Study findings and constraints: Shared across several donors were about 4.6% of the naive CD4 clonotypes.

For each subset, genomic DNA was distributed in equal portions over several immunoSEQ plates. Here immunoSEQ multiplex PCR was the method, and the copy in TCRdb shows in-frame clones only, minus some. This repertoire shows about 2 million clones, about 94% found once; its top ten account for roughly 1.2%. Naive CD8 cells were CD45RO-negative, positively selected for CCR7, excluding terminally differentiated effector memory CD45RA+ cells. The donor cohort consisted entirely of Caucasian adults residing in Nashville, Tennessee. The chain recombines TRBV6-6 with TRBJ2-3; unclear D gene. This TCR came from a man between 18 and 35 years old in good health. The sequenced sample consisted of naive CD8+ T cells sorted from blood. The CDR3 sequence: CASSYFPASTDTQYF. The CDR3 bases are TGTGCCAGCAGTTACTTTCCAGCTAGCACAGATACGCAGTATTTT.